One sample yielded the 14 T cell receptor beta chains listed below, sequenced in a study of T cell responses to AZD1222 COVID-19 vaccine. Sequencing was performed with immunoSEQ multiplex PCR; in TCRdb, only in-frame clones are kept and a portion is missing. The sample includes around 200,000 clones, just over 85% of them seen just once. The sample consisted of peripheral blood, taken on day 0 of AZD1222 vaccination. The receptors were gathered from an adult in good health.

The genes are TRBV15 and TRBJ1-2; 9 bases map to TRBD1. V was pared by 2 bases and J by 3 bases, with 7 bases of the junction left unmatched. The CDR3 sequence is 16 residues long. Looked up from germline, CDR1 is LNHNV and CDR2 is YYDKDF (reference sequence). The CDR3 DNA follows: TGTGCCACCAGCAGATACGGGACAGGGCTGGACTATGGCTACACCTTC. It encodes CATSRYGTGLDYGYTF.

The genes are TRBV4-3 and TRBJ1-1; D remains unclear. CDR3 size: 13 residues. Between the trimmed V and J ends, which lost 4 bases and 2 bases, there was a span of 8 bases. The germline gives CDR1 LGHNA, CDR2 YSLEER. The CDR3 coding sequence is TGCGCCAGCAGCCTACTTAGCAACACTGAAGCTTTCTTT. Protein sequence: CASSLLSNTEAFF.

The V and J genes are TRBV7-2 and TRBJ2-7; D unclear. Germline V lookup: CDR1 SGHTA, CDR2 FQGNSA. The CDR3 is made up of 11 amino acids. V gave up 6 bases and J gave up 0 bases, with 3 bases separating them. The CDR3 protein is CASRSSYEQYF. DNA for the CDR3: TGTGCCAGCAGGAGCTCCTACGAGCAGTACTTC.

The chain uses TRBV5-5 and TRBJ2-7; D gene unclear. CDR1 and CDR2 (germline): SGHKS, YYEKEE (reference sequence). V was pared by 0 bases and J by 4 bases, with 8 bases between. The CDR3 runs to 13 residues. The DNA for the CDR3 is TGTGCCAGCAGCTTGGTCGACAAATACGAGCAGTACTTC. This sequence encodes CASSLVDKYEQYF.

The gene calls are TRBV5-1 and TRBJ2-1; weak D call: TRBD1 (6 bases). CDR3 size: 15 residues. Trimming pared 0 bases from V and 6 bases from J, leaving 13 bases between. Looked up from germline, CDR1 is SGHRS and CDR2 is YFSETQ. For the CDR3, the DNA is TGCGCCAGCAGCTTGGCCCAGGCAGGGGTCAATGAGCAGTTCTTC. Translated: CASSLAQAGVNEQFF.

This clone was picked up one time. The chain joins TRBV6-5 to TRBJ2-1; D not resolved. CDR1 MNHEY and CDR2 SVGAGI come from the germline V gene. V was shortened by 4 bases and J by 6 bases, with 7 bases between the two germline ends. The CDR3 is made up of 12 amino acids. The CDR3 region has the DNA TGTGCCAGCAGTTCGGTGGGCAATGAGCAGTTCTTC. It yields the protein CASSSVGNEQFF.

The J gene is TRBJ1-4, the V gene TRBV18; the match to TRBD1 covers 7 bases. The CDR3 contains 16 residues. Germline loops: CDR1 KGHSH, CDR2 LQKENI. V lost 3 bases to trimming and J lost 0 bases; unmatched junction nucleotides: 4. The DNA for the CDR3 is TGTGCCAGCTCACCGAGGGACAGCGCAACTAATGAAAAACTGTTTTTT. It yields the protein CASSPRDSATNEKLFF. Combining the CDR3 with reference TRBV18 and TRBJ1-4 gives the whole variable domain NAGVMQNPRHLVRRRGQEARLRCSPMKGHSHVYWYRQLPEEGLKFMVYLQKENIIDESGMPKERFSAEFPKEGPSILRIQQVVRGDSAAYFCASSPRDSATNEKLFFGSGTQLSVL.

The gene calls are TRBV14 and TRBJ1-1, with D possibly TRBD1 on 6 matching bases. The ends were cut back, 0 bases at V and 5 bases at J, with 13 bases in the middle. This CDR3 is built from 15 residues. The germline gives CDR1 SGHDN, CDR2 FVKESK. CDR3 bases: TGTGCCAGCAGCCAAGAAATGGGTACAGGGACTGAAGCTTTCTTT. This encodes CASSQEMGTGTEAFF.

There are a few counts of this clone. The rearrangement links TRBV6-5 to TRBJ2-3, with D hard to call. The CDR3 is made up of 11 amino acids. Trimming shortened V by 11 bases and J by 5 bases, and 11 bases separated the two germline ends. Per the germline V gene, CDR1 is MNHEY and CDR2 is SVGAGI. CDR3: CAAQTGDTQYF. The CDR3 DNA sequence: TGTGCCGCTCAAACGGGAGATACGCAGTATTTT.

V usage is TRBV18 and J usage is TRBJ1-5; 9 bases fit TRBD1. The CDR3 contains 16 residues. The junction had 5 bases not matched to a gene; V was cut back by 2 bases and J by 3 bases. Germline CDR1 KGHSH, CDR2 LQKENI. This chain's CDR3 is CASSPRQGDYNQPQHF. The CDR3 bases are TGTGCCAGCTCACCAAGACAGGGGGATTACAATCAGCCCCAGCATTTT.

V is TRBV11-2 and J is TRBJ1-5; D possibly corresponds to TRBD1 (5 bases). Germline V CDR1 and CDR2: SGHAT, FQNNGV. CDR3 length: 13 amino acids. With 5 bases removed from V and 7 bases from J, the gap between germline ends came to 12 bases. The CDR3 spells CASSLGGAQPQHF. The CDR3 DNA follows: TGTGCCAGCAGCCTAGGAGGGGCCCAGCCCCAGCATTTT.

The rearrangement links TRBV2 to TRBJ2-1, with 9 positions matching TRBD2. This CDR3 region has 15 residues. After removal of 6 bases from V and 6 bases from J, the junction contained 9 bases not matched to a gene. Germline-derived CDR1 and CDR2 are SNHLY and FYNNEI. The CDR3 spells CASRNLAGRSNEQFF. The CDR3 region has the DNA TGTGCCAGCAGGAACCTAGCGGGGCGCAGCAATGAGCAGTTCTTC.

The rearrangement joins TRBV29-1 to TRBJ1-1; D not certain. The CDR3 has 12 residues. The ends were cut back, 5 bases at V and 2 bases at J, with 9 bases in the middle. From germline, CDR1 is SQVTM and CDR2 ANQGSEA. As DNA, the CDR3 is TGCAGCGTTCTCCCGGGAAACACTGAAGCTTTCTTT. This sequence encodes CSVLPGNTEAFF.

The CDR3 bases are TGTGCTAGTGGTTTGGTCCCGGGACCCCTGTTCTTC. Its translation: CASGLVPGPLFF. This chain joins TRBV12-5 and TRBJ2-1; perhaps D is TRBD1 or TRBD2 (5 bases each). The CDR3 contains 12 residues. Germline V gives CDR1 LGHNT, CDR2 FRNRAP. Trimming shortened V by 0 bases and J by 15 bases, and 12 bases separated the two germline ends.